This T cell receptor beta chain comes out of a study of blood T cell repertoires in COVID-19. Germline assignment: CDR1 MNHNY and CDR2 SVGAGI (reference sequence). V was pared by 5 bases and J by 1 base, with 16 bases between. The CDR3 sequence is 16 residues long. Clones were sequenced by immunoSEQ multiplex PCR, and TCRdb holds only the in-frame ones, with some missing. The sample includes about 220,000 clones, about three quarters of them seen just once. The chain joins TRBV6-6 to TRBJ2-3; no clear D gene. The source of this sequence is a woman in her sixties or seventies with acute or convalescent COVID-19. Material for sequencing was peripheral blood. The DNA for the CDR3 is TGTGCCAGCAGTCTAGACGTAGGTCGGGGCACAGATACGCAGTATTTT. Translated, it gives CASSLDVGRGTDTQYF.